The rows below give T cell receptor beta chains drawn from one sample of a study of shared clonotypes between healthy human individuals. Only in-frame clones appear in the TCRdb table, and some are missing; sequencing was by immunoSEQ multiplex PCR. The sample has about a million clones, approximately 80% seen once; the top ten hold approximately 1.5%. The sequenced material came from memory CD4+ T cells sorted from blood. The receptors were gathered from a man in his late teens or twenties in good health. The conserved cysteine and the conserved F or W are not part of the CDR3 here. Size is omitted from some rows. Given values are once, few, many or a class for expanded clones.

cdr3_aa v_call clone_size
ASSPLGTYNTGELF TRBV18 many
ASSPQGALGKLF TRBV28 NA
ASSQEIVGRGLGNQPQH TRBV4-2 few
ASSLTRGSPLH TRBV27 NA
ASSSRGTQVTEAF TRBV7-9 few
ASSPQGSNQPQH TRBV18 NA
ASSLRLGGTDTQY TRBV5-1 NA
ASSLDGSSSPLH TRBV5-1 NA
ASSVTSNTGELF TRBV9 NA
ASSPGQTYNEQF TRBV19 NA
ASSIGRWDRVRTGELF TRBV19 NA
ASSEVYSQGYT TRBV2 NA
ASSLAQAPYNEQF TRBV7-2 NA
ASTFGTAANSPLH TRBV11-2 NA
ASSLWPYGYT TRBV28 few
ASSTRAYEQY TRBV6-1 NA
ASSLGSLNYEQY TRBV28 once
ASGRDRGLEKLF TRBV27 NA
ASSTGQGRIGDEQF TRBV5-4 few
ASSYLTGTYGYT TRBV6-5 NA
ASSSSPREKY TRBV6-5 NA
ASSIAGRSNQPQH TRBV19 NA